The 15 T cell receptor beta chains below come from one sample, sequenced in a study of molecular identifiers for immune sequencing clone quantification. TCRdb re-derived calls from the PCR reads in MiXCR, one entry per CDR3 protein. The sample shows tens of thousands of distinct CDR3 sequences, around 23% of them seen only once. Sequenced: naive CD8+ T cells from blood, with Jurkat cell RNA spiked in. Sample subset: FACS-sorted CD8+CD4-CCR7+CD45RA+ naive T cells. All receptors derive from a human donor in good health. Some libraries in this study had Jurkat cell RNA spiked in.

This clonotype appeared a few times. The gene calls are TRBV27 and TRBJ1-5, with D perhaps matching TRBD1 (5 bases). CDR3 length equals 14 residues. V lost 3 bases, J lost 3 bases, and 9 bases lay in between. CDR1 is MNHEY, CDR2 SMNVEV, per germline (reference sequence). The CDR3 region is CASSFGGTNQPQHF. In DNA, the CDR3 is TGTGCCAGCAGTTTTGGCGGGACCAATCAGCCCCAGCATTTT.

This clonotype has at least ten counts. The chain uses TRBV20-1 and TRBJ2-1, with D uncertain. This CDR3 spans 13 amino acids. Germline CDR1 and CDR2: DFQATT and SNEGSKA (reference sequence). Trimming pared 0 bases from V and 9 bases from J, leaving 12 bases between. In DNA, the CDR3 is TGCAGTGCTAGAGATACAGCAGGTGCTGAGCAGTTCTTC. Encoded protein: CSARDTAGAEQFF.

This clonotype has ten or more counts. The gene calls are TRBV2 and TRBJ2-3, with D possibly matching TRBD2 (6 bases). Germline CDR1 is SNHLY and CDR2 is FYNNEI. This CDR3 has 14 residues. V was clipped by 6 bases and J by 4 bases, with 14 bases between them. The CDR3: CASSRGAPPDTQYF. The CDR3 DNA is TGTGCCAGCAGCCGCGGGGCGCCCCCAGATACGCAGTATTTT.

On this clonotype itself: Given a much more abundant clone one base away, this may be a read error. The chain recombines TRBV20-1 with TRBJ1-1; possibly TRBD1 for D (6 bases). Per the germline V gene, CDR1 is DFQATT and CDR2 is SNEGSKA (reference sequence). The CDR3 runs 14 residues. Between the trimmed V and J ends, which lost 5 bases and 10 bases, there was a span of 23 bases. CDR3 coding DNA: TGCAGTGCTGGATTGTTGGACAGTCCCCCCCGAGCTTTCTTT. Protein sequence: CSAGLLDSPPRAFF.

Note on this clonotype: Since a much larger clone is just one base distant, this may be a read error. V is TRBV7-2 and J is TRBJ1-5; 9 bases fit TRBD1. V was pared by 3 bases and J by 9 bases, with 9 bases of the junction left unmatched. This CDR3 contains 15 residues. The germline gives CDR1 SGHTA, CDR2 FQGNSA. Here the CDR3 DNA reads TGTGCCAGCAGCTTCACGACAGGGGGTTATCGGCCCCAGCATTTT. Amino acid sequence: CASSFTTGGYRPQHF.

The sample holds many counts of this clonotype. The chain couples TRBV28 to TRBJ2-1; possibly TRBD1 or TRBD2 for D (5 bases each). CDR3 length equals 14 residues. Trimming shortened V by 3 bases and J by 3 bases, and 9 bases separated the two germline ends. From germline, CDR1 is MDHEN and CDR2 SYDVKM. For the CDR3, the DNA is TGTGCCAGCAGTTTTAGGGGACGCTACAATGAGCAGTTCTTC. Its translation: CASSFRGRYNEQFF.

This clonotype was picked up many times. The chain is built from TRBV5-5 and TRBJ2-7; 7 bases map to TRBD1. The CDR3 extends over 17 amino acids. CDR1 and CDR2 (germline): SGHKS, YYEKEE (reference sequence). Unmatched junction bases numbered 17, after V lost 6 bases and J lost 2 bases. The CDR3 DNA sequence: TGTGCCAGCACCCAATCTTTTACAGGGGTGCTAGCCTACGAGCAGTACTTC. It yields the protein CASTQSFTGVLAYEQYF.

This clonotype was seen ten or more times. The rearrangement uses TRBV5-6 and TRBJ1-3; 8 bases align to TRBD1. Germline V gene data show CDR1 as SGHDT and CDR2 as YYEEEE. The CDR3 loop spans 18 amino acids. With 5 bases clipped from V and 1 base from J, the junction kept 14 bases outside the gene matches. The DNA of the CDR3 is TGTGCCAGCAGATTAAAGCCGGGACAGGACTTATCTGGAAACACCATATATTTT. This translates into CASRLKPGQDLSGNTIYF.

This clonotype was detected ten times or more. The CDR3: CATSRDRGSTGELFF. The CDR3 DNA reads TGTGCCACCAGCAGGGACAGGGGGTCAACCGGGGAGCTGTTTTTT. The chain has TRBV15 and TRBJ2-2; TRBD1 aligns across 10 bases. Germline V gene data show CDR1 as LNHNV and CDR2 as YYDKDF (reference sequence). The CDR3 totals 15 residues. Germline trimming cut 3 bases from V and 5 bases from J; bases unmatched to any gene: 3.

About this clonotype itself: A much larger clone is a single base away; this may be a read error. J is TRBJ2-6 and V is TRBV9; 7 nucleotides agree with TRBD2. The length of the CDR3 is 19 residues. CDR1 and CDR2 (germline): SGDLS, YYNGEE. V shed 3 bases and J 0 bases; nucleotides not matched to a gene: 12. The CDR3 loop reads CASSARGDGDLSGANVLTF. For the CDR3, the DNA is TGTGCCAGCAGCGCCCGGGGGGACGGGGATCTCTCTGGGGCCAACGTCCTGACTTTC.

The chain links TRBV10-3 to TRBJ2-1; D remains unclear. The length of the CDR3 is 15 residues. V shed 3 bases and J shed 2 bases, with 11 bases lying between them. Germline loops: CDR1 ENHRY, CDR2 SYGVKD. CDR3 in amino acids: CAISDMGGTYNEQFF. In nucleotides, the CDR3 is TGTGCCATCAGTGATATGGGCGGAACCTACAATGAGCAGTTCTTC.

This chain uses TRBV12-3 or TRBV12-4 with TRBJ1-2, with D possibly TRBD1 on 5 matching bases. CDR3 length: 11 residues. The V and J ends lost 10 bases and 6 bases respectively, with 12 bases between them. This CDR3 is CAIRADDGYTF. In DNA, the CDR3 is TGTGCCATCAGGGCCGACGATGGCTACACCTTC.

This clonotype was counted at least ten times. The chain joins TRBV20-1 to TRBJ1-1; weak D call: TRBD1 (6 bases). The CDR3 covers 12 residues. From germline, CDR1 is DFQATT and CDR2 SNEGSKA (reference sequence). The CDR3 coding sequence is TGCGGCGTCCCCCAGGGGAGCACTGAAGCTTTCTTT. It specifies CGVPQGSTEAFF.

This clonotype came up many times. CDR3 DNA sequence: TGCGCCAGCGGATATTCGACAGGGACGTACGAGCAGTACTTC. Its protein product is CASGYSTGTYEQYF. The V call is TRBV5-1, the J call TRBJ2-7; 7 bases align to TRBD1. The CDR3 consists of 14 residues. Per the germline V gene, CDR1 is SGHRS and CDR2 is YFSETQ. Unmatched junction bases numbered 11, after V lost 7 bases and J lost 4 bases.

This clonotype was picked up many times. This chain uses TRBV28 with TRBJ2-3, with 7 bases that match TRBD2. The CDR3 covers 16 residues. The V gene's germline CDR1 is MDHEN and CDR2 SYDVKM. The V segment lost 8 bases and the J segment 2 bases; nucleotides outside the gene matches: 13. The CDR3 sequence: CASPSEAGEPTDTQYF. The CDR3 coding sequence is TGTGCCAGCCCCAGCGAGGCGGGGGAGCCCACAGATACGCAGTATTTT.